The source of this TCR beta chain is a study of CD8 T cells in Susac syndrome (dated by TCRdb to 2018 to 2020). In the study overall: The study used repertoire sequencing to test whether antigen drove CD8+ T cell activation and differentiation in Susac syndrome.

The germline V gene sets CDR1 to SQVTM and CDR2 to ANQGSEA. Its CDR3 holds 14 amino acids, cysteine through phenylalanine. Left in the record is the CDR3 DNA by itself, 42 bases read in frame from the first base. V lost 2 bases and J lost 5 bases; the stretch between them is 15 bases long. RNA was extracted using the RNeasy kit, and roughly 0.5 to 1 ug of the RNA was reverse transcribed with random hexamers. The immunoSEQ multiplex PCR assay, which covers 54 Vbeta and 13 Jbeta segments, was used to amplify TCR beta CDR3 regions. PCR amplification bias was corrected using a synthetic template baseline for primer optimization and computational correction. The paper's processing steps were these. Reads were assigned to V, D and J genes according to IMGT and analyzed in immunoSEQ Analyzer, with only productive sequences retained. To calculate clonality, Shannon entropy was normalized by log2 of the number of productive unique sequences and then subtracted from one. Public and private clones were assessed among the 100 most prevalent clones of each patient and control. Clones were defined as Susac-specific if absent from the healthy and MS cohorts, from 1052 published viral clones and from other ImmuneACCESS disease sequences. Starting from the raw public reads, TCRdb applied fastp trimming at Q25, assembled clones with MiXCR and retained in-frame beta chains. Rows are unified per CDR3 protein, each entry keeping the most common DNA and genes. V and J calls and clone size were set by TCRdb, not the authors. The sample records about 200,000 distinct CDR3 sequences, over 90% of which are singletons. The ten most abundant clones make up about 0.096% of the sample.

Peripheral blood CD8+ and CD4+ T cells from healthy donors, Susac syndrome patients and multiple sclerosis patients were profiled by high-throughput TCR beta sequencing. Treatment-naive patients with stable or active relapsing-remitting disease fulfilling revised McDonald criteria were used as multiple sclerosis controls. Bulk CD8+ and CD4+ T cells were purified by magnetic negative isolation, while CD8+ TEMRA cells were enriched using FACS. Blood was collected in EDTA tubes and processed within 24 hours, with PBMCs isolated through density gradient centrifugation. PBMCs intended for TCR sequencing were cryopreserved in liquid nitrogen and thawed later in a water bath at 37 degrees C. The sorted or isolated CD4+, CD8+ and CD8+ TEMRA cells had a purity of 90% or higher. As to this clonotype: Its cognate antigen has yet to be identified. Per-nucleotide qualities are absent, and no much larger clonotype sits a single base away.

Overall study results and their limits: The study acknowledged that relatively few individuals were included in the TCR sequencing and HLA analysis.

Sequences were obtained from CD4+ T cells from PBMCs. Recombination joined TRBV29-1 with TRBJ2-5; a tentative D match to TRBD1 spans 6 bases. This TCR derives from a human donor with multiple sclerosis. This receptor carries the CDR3 CSVEKGTSSETQYF. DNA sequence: TGCAGCGTTGAAAAAGGGACAAGTAGTGAGACCCAGTACTTC.